These 4 T cell receptor beta chains were all obtained from the same sample, sequenced in a study of control samples from healthy donors and cancer patients. Clones were read by immunoSEQ multiplex PCR, and TCRdb kept only the in-frame ones, dropping some. The sample carries fewer than 200,000 clones, around nine tenths recorded once. Sequencing was performed on blood. The receptors come from a young man in good health.

The chain employs TRBV10-3 and TRBJ2-1, with D tentatively TRBD1 or TRBD2 (6 bases each). CDR3 size: 15 residues. V was pared by 4 bases and J by 8 bases, with 18 bases between. The germline CDR1 and CDR2 sequences are ENHRY and SYGVKD. CDR3 in amino acids: CAISGWGASRDEQFF. The CDR3 DNA reads as TGTGCCATCAGTGGGTGGGGGGCCTCTAGGGATGAGCAGTTCTTC.

This chain uses TRBV12-3 or TRBV12-4 with TRBJ2-3, with TRBD2 identical over 7 bases. The CDR3 runs to 13 residues. V dropped 3 bases and J dropped 9; count of bases not matched to a gene: 6. CDR3 nucleotide sequence: TGTGCCAGCAGTTTTACGGGGGGAGGGACGCAGTATTTT. Translated: CASSFTGGGTQYF.

This chain connects TRBV6-5 to TRBJ2-7; 8 nucleotides match TRBD2. Germline V gene sequence: CDR1 MNHEY, CDR2 SVGAGI. V gave up 6 bases and J gave up 4 bases; unmatched junction bases: 11. CDR3 length: 15 amino acids. CDR3 coding DNA: TGTGCCAGCAGGCGTAGCGGGATGGGGTTTTACGAGCAGTACTTC. It translates to CASRRSGMGFYEQYF.

This chain links TRBV27 with TRBJ1-4; 10 bases fit TRBD1. CDR3 length: 16 amino acids. Germline V gives CDR1 MNHEY, CDR2 SMNVEV (reference sequence). Trimming cost V 6 bases and J 6 bases; bases outside gene matches: 10. CDR3 protein: CASRGQGMGKDEKLFF. In DNA, the CDR3 is TGTGCCAGCAGGGGACAGGGGATGGGAAAGGATGAAAAACTGTTTTTT.